These 9 T cell receptor beta chains share one sample of origin, sequenced in a study of T cell repertoires in cytomegalovirus infection. These receptors have no identified antigens. TCRdb fed the reads into MiXCR, producing one record per CDR3 protein. The sample has about 830,000 distinct CDR3 sequences, approximately 30% seen once. Sequences were derived from cultured CD8+ T cells from PBMCs, sampled from culture after CMV antigen stimulation. These receptors were collected from a human donor in good health (CMV status not recorded). Some clones in this sample may be carry-over from other donors' samples.

This clonotype was counted between two and nine times. The genes are TRBV12-3 or TRBV12-4 and TRBJ2-2, with 13 positions matching TRBD2. This CDR3 contains 18 residues. With 4 bases clipped from V and 2 bases from J, the junction kept 7 bases outside the gene matches. CDR3 nucleotide sequence: TGTGCCAGCAGTTCCCCGACTAGCGGGGGGCTTAACACCGGGGAGCTGTTTTTT. This gives the protein CASSSPTSGGLNTGELFF.

The chain recombines TRBV5-4 with TRBJ2-3; 8 nucleotides agree with TRBD1. The CDR3 loop spans 15 amino acids. Per the germline V gene, CDR1 is SGHNT and CDR2 is YYREEE (reference sequence). Germline trimming cut 4 bases from V and 4 bases from J; bases unmatched to any gene: 8. The CDR3 sequence is CASSTEQGAADTQYF. CDR3 coding DNA: TGTGCCAGCAGCACCGAGCAGGGGGCAGCAGATACGCAGTATTTT.

This chain joins TRBV12-3 or TRBV12-4 and TRBJ1-5; a possible D gene is TRBD1 (5 bases). The V end was cut by 1 base, the J end by 7 bases, with 14 bases between. The CDR3 runs to 15 residues. The CDR3 sequence: CASSLGRRGWQPQHF. CDR3 in DNA: TGTGCCAGCAGTTTAGGCCGCCGGGGCTGGCAGCCCCAGCATTTT.

The V and J genes are TRBV5-4 and TRBJ2-1, with D maybe TRBD1 (6 bases). V was trimmed by 4 bases and J by 4 bases, leaving 18 bases between them. This CDR3 is 16 amino acids long. Germline values: CDR1 SGHNT, CDR2 YYREEE (reference sequence). The CDR3 DNA is TGTGCCAGCAGCGGGATAACAGGGCTCGGATACAATGAGCAGTTCTTC. Protein sequence: CASSGITGLGYNEQFF.

V usage is TRBV20-1 and J usage is TRBJ1-3; no reliable D call. Trimming left V 0 bases short and J 2 bases short, with 11 bases between. This CDR3 comprises 15 residues. Per the germline V gene, CDR1 is DFQATT and CDR2 is SNEGSKA (reference sequence). CDR3 in DNA: TGCAGTGCTAGAGATCTTCGGTCTACTGGAAACACCATATATTTT. Its translation is CSARDLRSTGNTIYF.

J is TRBJ1-1 and V is TRBV5-6; D call uncertain. Trimming cost V 1 base and J 6 bases, with 19 bases left between them. The CDR3 runs to 16 residues. Per the germline V gene, CDR1 is SGHDT and CDR2 is YYEEEE. Written as DNA, the CDR3 is TGTGCCAGCAGCTTGACGGGGAGCTTTCCATCCCCTGAAGCTTTCTTT. Translated: CASSLTGSFPSPEAFF.

The chain combines TRBV7-8 with TRBJ2-5, with TRBD2 matching over 9 bases. CDR1 SGHVS and CDR2 FQNEAQ come from the germline V gene. This CDR3 has 17 residues. V gave up 4 bases and J gave up 4 bases; unmatched junction bases: 13. In nucleotides, the CDR3 is TGTGCCAGCAGCTCTGACATAGCGGGGGCCCCCCGAGAGACCCAGTACTTC. This encodes CASSSDIAGAPRETQYF.

V gene TRBV4-1 combines with J gene TRBJ1-1; D may be TRBD1 (5 bases). CDR3 size: 15 residues. The germline V and J ends were trimmed by 4 bases and 3 bases, with 15 bases remaining between them. CDR1 is MGHRA, CDR2 YSYEKL, per germline. The CDR3 DNA reads as TGCGCCAGCAGCCCTATAGGGCAGGGTTACACTGAAGCTTTCTTT. It is translated as CASSPIGQGYTEAFF.

This sequence joins TRBV9 and TRBJ2-2; D remains unclear. This CDR3 comprises 10 residues. The V gene's germline CDR1 is SGDLS and CDR2 YYNGEE. Trimming removed 3 bases from V and 13 bases from J, with 7 bases in between. CDR3 sequence: CASSGDMLFF. In DNA form, the CDR3 reads TGTGCCAGCAGCGGCGACATGCTGTTTTTT.